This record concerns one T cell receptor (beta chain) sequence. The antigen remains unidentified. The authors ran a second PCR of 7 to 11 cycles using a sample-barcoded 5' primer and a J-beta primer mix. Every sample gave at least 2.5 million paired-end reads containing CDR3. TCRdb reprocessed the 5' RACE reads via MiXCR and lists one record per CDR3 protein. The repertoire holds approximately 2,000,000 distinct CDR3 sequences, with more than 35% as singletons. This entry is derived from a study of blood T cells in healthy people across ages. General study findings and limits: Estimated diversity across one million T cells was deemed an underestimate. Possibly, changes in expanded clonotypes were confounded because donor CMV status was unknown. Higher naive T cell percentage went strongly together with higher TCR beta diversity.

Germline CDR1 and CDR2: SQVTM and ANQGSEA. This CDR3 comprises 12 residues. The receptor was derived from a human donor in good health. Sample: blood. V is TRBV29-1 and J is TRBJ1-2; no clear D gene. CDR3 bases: TGCACCGAACTAGATGGCAGAGGCGGCTACACCTTC. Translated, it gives CTELDGRGGYTF.